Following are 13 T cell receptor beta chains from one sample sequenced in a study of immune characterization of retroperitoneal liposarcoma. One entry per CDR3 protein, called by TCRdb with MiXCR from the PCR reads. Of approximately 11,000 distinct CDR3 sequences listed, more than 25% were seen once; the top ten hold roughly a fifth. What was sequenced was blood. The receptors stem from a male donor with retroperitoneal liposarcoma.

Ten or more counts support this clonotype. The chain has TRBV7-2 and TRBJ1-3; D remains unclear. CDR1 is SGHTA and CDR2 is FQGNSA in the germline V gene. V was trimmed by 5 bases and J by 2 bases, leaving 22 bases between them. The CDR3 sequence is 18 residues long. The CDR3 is CASSRINLGRAPGNTIYF. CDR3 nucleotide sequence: TGTGCCAGCAGCCGGATAAATCTGGGCCGTGCCCCTGGAAACACCATATATTTT.

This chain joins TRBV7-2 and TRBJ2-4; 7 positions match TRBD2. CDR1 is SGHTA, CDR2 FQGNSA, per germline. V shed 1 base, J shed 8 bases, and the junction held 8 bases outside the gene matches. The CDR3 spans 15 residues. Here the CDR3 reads CASSLGPGRGDIQYF. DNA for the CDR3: TGTGCCAGCAGCTTAGGCCCGGGTCGGGGGGACATTCAGTACTTC.

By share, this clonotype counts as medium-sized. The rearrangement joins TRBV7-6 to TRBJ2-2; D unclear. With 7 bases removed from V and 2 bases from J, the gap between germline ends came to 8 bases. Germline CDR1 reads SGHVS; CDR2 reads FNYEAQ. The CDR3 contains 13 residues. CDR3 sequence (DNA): TGTGCCAGCACCGACACCAACACCGGGGAGCTGTTTTTT. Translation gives CASTDTNTGELFF.

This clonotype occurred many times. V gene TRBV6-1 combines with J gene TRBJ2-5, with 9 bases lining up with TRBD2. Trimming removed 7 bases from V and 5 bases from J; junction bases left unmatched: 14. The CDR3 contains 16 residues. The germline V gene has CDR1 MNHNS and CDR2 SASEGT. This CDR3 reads CASTHTRRGGRETQYF. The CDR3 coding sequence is TGTGCCAGCACTCATACCCGGCGGGGGGGCCGGGAGACCCAGTACTTC.

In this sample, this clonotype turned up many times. The CDR3 loop is CSARESTDTQYF. CDR3 bases: TGCAGTGCTAGGGAGAGCACAGATACGCAGTATTTT. This sequence joins TRBV20-1 and TRBJ2-3; D is unclear. There are 12 residues in the CDR3. In germline, CDR1 is DFQATT, CDR2 SNEGSKA (reference sequence). With 3 bases removed from V and 0 bases from J, the gap between germline ends came to 4 bases.

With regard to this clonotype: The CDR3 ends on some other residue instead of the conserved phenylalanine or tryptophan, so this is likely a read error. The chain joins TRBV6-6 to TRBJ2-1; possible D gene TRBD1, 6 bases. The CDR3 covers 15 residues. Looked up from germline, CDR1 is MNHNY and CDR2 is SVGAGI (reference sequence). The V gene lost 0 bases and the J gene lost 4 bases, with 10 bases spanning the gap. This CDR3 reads CASSYSTGKYNEQFV. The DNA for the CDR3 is TGTGCCAGCAGTTACTCTACAGGGAAATACAATGAGCAGTTCGTC.

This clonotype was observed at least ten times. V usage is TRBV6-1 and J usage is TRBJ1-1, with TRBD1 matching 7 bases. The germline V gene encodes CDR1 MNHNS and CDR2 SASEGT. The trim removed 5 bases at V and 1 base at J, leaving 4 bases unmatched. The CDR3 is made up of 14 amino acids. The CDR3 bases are TGTGCCAGCAGTCACCGACAGGGGAACACTGAAGCTTTCTTT. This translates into CASSHRQGNTEAFF.

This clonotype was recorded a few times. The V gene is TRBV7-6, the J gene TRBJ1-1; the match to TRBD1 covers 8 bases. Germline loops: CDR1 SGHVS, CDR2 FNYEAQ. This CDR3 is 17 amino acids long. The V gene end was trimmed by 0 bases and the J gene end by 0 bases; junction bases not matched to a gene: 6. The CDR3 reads CASSLATGGSMNTEAFF. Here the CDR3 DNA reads TGTGCCAGCAGCTTAGCAACAGGGGGTTCCATGAACACTGAAGCTTTCTTT.

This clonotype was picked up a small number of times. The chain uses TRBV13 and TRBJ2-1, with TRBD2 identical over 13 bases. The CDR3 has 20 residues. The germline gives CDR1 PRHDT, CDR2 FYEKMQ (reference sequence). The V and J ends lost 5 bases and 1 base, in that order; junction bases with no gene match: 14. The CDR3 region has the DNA TGTGCCAGCAGCGCCTCCGGTGGACTAGCGGGGGCCATGTCCTACAATGAGCAGTTCTTC. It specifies CASSASGGLAGAMSYNEQFF.

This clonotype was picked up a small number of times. This CDR3 is CASSQEWDEGEAFF. CDR3 nucleotides: TGCGCCAGCAGCCAAGAGTGGGACGAGGGAGAAGCTTTCTTT. The genes are TRBV4-3 and TRBJ1-1; possible D gene TRBD1, 5 bases. Per germline, CDR1 LGHNA and CDR2 YSLEER. With 0 bases removed from V and 8 bases from J, the gap between germline ends came to 13 bases. This CDR3 comprises 14 residues.

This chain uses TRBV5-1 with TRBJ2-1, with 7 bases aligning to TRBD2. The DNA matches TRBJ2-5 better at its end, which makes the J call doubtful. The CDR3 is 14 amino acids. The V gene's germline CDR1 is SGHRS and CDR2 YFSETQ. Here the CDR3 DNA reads TGCGCCAGCAGCTTTTGGGGGAGGGGAGAGACCCAGTACTTC. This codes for CASSFWGRGETQYF.

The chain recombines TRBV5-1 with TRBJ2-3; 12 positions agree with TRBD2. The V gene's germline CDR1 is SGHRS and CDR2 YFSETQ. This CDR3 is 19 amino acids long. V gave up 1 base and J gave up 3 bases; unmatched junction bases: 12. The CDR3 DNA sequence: TGCGCCAGCAGCTTGCAGGCTAGCGGGGGGGCTAGATGGACAGATACGCAGTATTTT. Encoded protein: CASSLQASGGARWTDTQYF.

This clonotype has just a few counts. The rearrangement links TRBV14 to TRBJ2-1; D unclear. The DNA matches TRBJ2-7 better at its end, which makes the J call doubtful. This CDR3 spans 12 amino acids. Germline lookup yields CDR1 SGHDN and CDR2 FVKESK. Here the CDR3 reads CASSLGYNEQYF. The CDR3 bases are TGTGCCAGCAGCCTCGGATACAATGAGCAGTACTTC.